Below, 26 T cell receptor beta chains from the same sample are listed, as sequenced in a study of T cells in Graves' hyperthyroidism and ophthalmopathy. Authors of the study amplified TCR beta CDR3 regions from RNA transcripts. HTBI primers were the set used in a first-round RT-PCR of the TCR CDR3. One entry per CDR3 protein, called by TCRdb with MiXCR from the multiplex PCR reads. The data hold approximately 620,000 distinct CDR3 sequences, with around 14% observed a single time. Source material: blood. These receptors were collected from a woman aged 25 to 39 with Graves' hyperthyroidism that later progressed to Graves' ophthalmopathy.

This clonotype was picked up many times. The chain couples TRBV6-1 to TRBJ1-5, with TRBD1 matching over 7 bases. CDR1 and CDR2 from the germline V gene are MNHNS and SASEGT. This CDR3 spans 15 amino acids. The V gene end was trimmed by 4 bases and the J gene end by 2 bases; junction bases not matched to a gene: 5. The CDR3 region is CASSAEGTGNQPQHF. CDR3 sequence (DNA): TGTGCCAGCAGTGCCGAGGGGACAGGCAATCAGCCCCAGCATTTT.

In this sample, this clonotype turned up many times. Written as DNA, the CDR3 is TGTGCCATCAGTCCGTCCCCCGGACAGGGAGGGGGCAATGAGCAGTTCTTC. Translating gives CAISPSPGQGGGNEQFF. V is TRBV10-3 and J is TRBJ2-1; D possibly corresponds to TRBD1 (8 bases). Germline CDR1 is ENHRY and CDR2 is SYGVKD. The CDR3 runs to 17 residues. V lost 5 bases to trimming and J lost 6 bases, with 23 bases between them.

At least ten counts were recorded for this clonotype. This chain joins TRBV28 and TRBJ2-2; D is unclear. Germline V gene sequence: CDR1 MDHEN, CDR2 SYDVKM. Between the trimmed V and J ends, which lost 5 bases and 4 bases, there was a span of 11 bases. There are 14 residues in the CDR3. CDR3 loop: CASSQTPRTGELFF. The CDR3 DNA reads TGTGCCAGCAGTCAGACACCTCGCACCGGGGAGCTGTTTTTT.

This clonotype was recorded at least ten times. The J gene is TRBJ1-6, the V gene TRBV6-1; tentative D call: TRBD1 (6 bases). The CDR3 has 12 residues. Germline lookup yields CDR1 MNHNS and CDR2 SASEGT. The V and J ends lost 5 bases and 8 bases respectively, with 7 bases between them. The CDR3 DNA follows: TGTGCCAGCAGTTACAGGGATTCACCCCTCCACTTT. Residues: CASSYRDSPLHF.

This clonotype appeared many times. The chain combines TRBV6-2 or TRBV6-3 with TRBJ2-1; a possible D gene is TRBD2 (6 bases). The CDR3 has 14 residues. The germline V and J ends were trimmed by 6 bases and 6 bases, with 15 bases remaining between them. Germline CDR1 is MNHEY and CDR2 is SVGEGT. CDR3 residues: CASSSREPRNEQFF. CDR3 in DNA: TGTGCCAGCAGCTCCCGGGAGCCCCGCAATGAGCAGTTCTTC.

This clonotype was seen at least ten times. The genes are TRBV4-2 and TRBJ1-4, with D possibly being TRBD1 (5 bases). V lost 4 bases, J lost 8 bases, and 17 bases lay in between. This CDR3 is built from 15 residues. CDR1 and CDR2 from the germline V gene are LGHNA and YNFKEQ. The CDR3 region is CASSLEGPRKEKLFF. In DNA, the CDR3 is TGTGCCAGCAGCCTGGAGGGACCTAGGAAGGAAAAACTGTTTTTT.

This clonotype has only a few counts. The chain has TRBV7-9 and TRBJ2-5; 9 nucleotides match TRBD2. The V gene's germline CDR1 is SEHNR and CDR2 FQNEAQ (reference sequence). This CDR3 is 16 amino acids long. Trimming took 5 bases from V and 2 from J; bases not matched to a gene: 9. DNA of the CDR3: TGTGCCAGCAGCGTACCTAGCGGGATGCAACAAGAGACCCAGTACTTC. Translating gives CASSVPSGMQQETQYF.

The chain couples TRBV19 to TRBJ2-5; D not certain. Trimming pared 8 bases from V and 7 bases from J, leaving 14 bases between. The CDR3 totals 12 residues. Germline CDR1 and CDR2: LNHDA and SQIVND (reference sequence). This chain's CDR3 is CASGTIEGTQYF. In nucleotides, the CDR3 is TGTGCCAGTGGTACAATCGAAGGGACCCAGTACTTC.

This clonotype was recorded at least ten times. The CDR3 sequence: CASSPDSTSSYEQYF. The CDR3 region has the DNA TGTGCCAGCAGCCCCGACTCGACATCCTCCTACGAGCAGTACTTC. The chain uses TRBV7-2 and TRBJ2-7, with D unclear. The CDR3 spans 15 residues. Germline assignment: CDR1 SGHTA and CDR2 FQGNSA. Between the trimmed V and J ends, which lost 5 bases and 0 bases, there was a span of 14 bases. The variable domain in full, completed from reference TRBV7-2 and TRBJ2-7, reads GAGVSQSPSNKVTEKGKDVELRCDPISGHTALYWYRQSLGQGLEFLIYFQGNSAPDKSGLPSDRFSAERTGGSVSTLTIQRTQQEDSAVYLCASSPDSTSSYEQYFGPGTRLTVT.

In DNA, the CDR3 is TGCAGTGCTGAGGGGGACAGGGCGCCGCGAAACACCATATATTTT. This translates into CSAEGDRAPRNTIYF. The chain uses TRBV20-1 and TRBJ1-3; 9 bases map to TRBD1. The junction had 10 bases not matched to a gene; V was cut back by 5 bases and J by 5 bases. The germline V gene has CDR1 DFQATT and CDR2 SNEGSKA (reference sequence). CDR3 size: 15 residues.

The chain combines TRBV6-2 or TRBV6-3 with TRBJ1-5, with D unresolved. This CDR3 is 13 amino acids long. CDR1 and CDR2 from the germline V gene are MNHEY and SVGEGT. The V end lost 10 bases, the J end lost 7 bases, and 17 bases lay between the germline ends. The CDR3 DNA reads TGTGCCACCCTTGAGCAGGCAGAACAGCCCCAGCATTTT. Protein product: CATLEQAEQPQHF.

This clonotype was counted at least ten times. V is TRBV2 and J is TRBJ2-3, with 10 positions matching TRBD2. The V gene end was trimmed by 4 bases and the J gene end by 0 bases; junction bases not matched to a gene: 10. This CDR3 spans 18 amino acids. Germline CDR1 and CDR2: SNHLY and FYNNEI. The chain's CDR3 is CASSGLGTSETSTDTQYF. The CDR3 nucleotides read TGTGCCAGCAGTGGACTAGGGACTAGCGAGACAAGCACAGATACGCAGTATTTT.

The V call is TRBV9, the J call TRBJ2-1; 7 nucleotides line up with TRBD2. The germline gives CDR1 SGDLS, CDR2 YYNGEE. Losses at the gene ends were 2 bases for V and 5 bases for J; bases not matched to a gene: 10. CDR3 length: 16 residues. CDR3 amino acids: CASSVGTTGGHNEQFF. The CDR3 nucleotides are TGTGCCAGCAGCGTGGGGACTACCGGAGGCCACAATGAGCAGTTCTTC.

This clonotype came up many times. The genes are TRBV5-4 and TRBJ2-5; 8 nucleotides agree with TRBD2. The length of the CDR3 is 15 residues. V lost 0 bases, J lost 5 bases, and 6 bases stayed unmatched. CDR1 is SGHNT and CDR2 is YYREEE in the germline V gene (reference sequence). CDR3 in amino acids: CASSLGSGVAETQYF. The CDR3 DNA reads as TGTGCCAGCAGCTTGGGTAGCGGGGTGGCGGAGACCCAGTACTTC.

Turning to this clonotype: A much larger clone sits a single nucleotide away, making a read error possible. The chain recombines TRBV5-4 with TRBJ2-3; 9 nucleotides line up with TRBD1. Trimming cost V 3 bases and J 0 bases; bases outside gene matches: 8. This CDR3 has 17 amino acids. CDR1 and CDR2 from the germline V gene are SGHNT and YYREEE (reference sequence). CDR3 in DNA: TGTGCCAGCAGCTCACAGGGGGCATCTTCTAGCACAGATACGCAGTATTTT. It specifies CASSSQGASSSTDTQYF.

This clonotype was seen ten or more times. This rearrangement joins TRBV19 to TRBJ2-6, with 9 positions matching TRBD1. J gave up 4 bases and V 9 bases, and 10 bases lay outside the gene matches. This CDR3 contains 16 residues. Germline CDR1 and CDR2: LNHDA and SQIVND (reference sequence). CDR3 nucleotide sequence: TGTGCCAGCGTTACAGGGGGCGCGCCCGGGGCCAACGTCCTGACTTTC. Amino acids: CASVTGGAPGANVLTF.

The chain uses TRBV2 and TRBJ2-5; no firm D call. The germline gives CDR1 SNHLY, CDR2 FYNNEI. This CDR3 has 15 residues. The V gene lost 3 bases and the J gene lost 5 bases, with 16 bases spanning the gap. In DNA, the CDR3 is TGTGCCAGCAGTGACCCTAGAAATGGTGGGGAGACCCAGTACTTC. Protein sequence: CASSDPRNGGETQYF. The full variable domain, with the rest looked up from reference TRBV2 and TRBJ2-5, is EPEVTQTPSHQVTQMGQEVILRCVPISNHLYFYWYRQILGQKVEFLVSFYNNEISEKSEIFDDQFSVERPDGSNFTLKIRSTKLEDSAMYFCASSDPRNGGETQYFGPGTRLLVL.

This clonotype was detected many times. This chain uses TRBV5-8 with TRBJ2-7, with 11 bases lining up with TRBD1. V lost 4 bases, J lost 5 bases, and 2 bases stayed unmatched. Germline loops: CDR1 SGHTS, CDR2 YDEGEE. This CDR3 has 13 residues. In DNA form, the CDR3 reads TGTGCCAGCAGCGGACAGGGGGCCAACGAGCAGTACTTC. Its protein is CASSGQGANEQYF. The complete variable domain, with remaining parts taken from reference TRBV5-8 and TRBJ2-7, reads EAGVTQSPTHLIKTRGQQATLRCSPISGHTSVYWYQQALGLGLQFLLWYDEGEERNRGNFPPRFSGRQFPNYSSELNVNALELEDSALYLCASSGQGANEQYFGPGTRLTVT.

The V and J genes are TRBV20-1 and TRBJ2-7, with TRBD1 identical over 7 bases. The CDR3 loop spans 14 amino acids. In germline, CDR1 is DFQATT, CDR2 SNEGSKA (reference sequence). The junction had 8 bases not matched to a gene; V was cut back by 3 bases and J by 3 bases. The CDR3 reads CSASPDRLIYEQYF. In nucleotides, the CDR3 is TGCAGTGCTAGCCCGGACAGGCTAATCTACGAGCAGTACTTC.

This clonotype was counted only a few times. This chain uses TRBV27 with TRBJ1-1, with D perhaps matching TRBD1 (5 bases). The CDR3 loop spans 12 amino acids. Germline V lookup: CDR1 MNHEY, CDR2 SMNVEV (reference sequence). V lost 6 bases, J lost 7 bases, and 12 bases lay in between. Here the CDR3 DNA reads TGTGCCAGCAGAGAGACAGACAATGAAGCTTTCTTT. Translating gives CASRETDNEAFF.

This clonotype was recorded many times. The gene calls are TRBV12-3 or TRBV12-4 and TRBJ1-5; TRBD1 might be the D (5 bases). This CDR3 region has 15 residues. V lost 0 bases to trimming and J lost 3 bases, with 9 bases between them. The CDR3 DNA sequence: TGTGCCAGCAGTTTAGCAAGCAGGGTCAATCAGCCCCAGCATTTT. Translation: CASSLASRVNQPQHF.

DNA for the CDR3: TGTGCCAGCAGTTCTGTACTAGCCGCCTACGAGCAGTACTTC. Its translation is CASSSVLAAYEQYF. The rearrangement joins TRBV28 to TRBJ2-7, with D perhaps matching TRBD2 (6 bases). Germline assignment: CDR1 MDHEN and CDR2 SYDVKM. Deletions cut 4 bases from V and 2 bases from J, with 12 bases between. The CDR3 sequence is 14 residues long.

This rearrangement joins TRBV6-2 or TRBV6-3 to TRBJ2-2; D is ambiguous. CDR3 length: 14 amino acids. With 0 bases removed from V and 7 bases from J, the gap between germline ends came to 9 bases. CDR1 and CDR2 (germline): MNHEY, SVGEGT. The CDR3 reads CASSYSRFSGELFF. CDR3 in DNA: TGTGCCAGCAGTTACTCCCGGTTCAGCGGGGAGCTGTTTTTT.

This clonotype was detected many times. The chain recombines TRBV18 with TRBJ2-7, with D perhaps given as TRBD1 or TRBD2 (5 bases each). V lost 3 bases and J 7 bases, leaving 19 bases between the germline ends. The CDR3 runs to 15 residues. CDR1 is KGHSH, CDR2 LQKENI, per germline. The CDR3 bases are TGTGCCAGCTCACCTATAGACGGGGCCCCGGGGGAGCAGTACTTC. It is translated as CASSPIDGAPGEQYF.

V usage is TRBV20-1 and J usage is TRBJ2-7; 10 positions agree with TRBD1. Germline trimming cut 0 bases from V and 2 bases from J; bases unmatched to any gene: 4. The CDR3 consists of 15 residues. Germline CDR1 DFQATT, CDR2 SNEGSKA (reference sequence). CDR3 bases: TGCAGTGCTAGAGATCCTGGGACAGGGGCCTACGAGCAGTACTTC. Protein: CSARDPGTGAYEQYF.

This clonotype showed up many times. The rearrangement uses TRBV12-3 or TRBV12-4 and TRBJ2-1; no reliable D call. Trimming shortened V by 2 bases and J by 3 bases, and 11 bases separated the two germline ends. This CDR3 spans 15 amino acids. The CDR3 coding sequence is TGTGCCAGCAGTTTATGGGGATCCAACTACAATGAGCAGTTCTTC. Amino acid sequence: CASSLWGSNYNEQFF.